What follows are 21 T cell receptor beta chains derived from one specimen sequenced in a study of early T cells in non-severe SARS-CoV-2 infection. One entry per CDR3 protein results from TCRdb running MiXCR on the 5' RACE reads. Altogether fewer than 80,000 distinct CDR3 sequences are present, about 4.6% being singletons, with the ten largest covering roughly 3.9%. The sequences come from whole blood, collected at baseline. Receptors originate from an adult who was a healthcare worker with PCR-confirmed SARS-CoV-2 infection or an uninfected control (not recorded which). The donor label of this sample is uncertain.

This clonotype has at least ten counts. The chain recombines TRBV7-2 with TRBJ2-7, with D tentatively TRBD2 (5 bases). This CDR3 spans 13 amino acids. Between the trimmed V and J ends, which lost 0 bases and 6 bases, there was a span of 9 bases. The V gene's germline CDR1 is SGHTA and CDR2 FQGNSA. CDR3 region: CASSLAGVSEQYF. The CDR3 nucleotides read TGTGCCAGCAGCTTAGCCGGGGTCTCCGAGCAGTACTTC.

V and J are TRBV10-2 and TRBJ2-1; 9 bases align to TRBD1. The CDR3 length is 16 residues. V dropped 8 bases and J dropped 5; count of bases not matched to a gene: 13. Germline CDR1 is WSHSY and CDR2 is SAAADI. CDR3 bases: TGCGCCAGCCGTTCAAAGGGGACAGGGAAAGACAATGAGCAGTTCTTC. This encodes CASRSKGTGKDNEQFF.

With regard to this clonotype: At one end, the junction sequence differs from germline, possibly due to a read error. This rearrangement joins TRBV7-7 to TRBJ2-2, with D perhaps TRBD1 (6 bases). This CDR3 is built from 15 residues. Germline V lookup: CDR1 SSHAT, CDR2 FNYEAQ (reference sequence). In DNA form, the CDR3 reads TGTGCTAGCAGCTTAGGGGGATCGGGAACCGGGGAGCTGTTTTTT. Residues: CASSLGGSGTGELFF. The full variable domain, with the rest looked up from reference TRBV7-7 and TRBJ2-2, is GAGVSQSPRYKVTKRGQDVTLRCDPISSHATLYWYQQALGQGPEFLTYFNYEAQPDKSGLPSDRFSAERPEGSISTLTIQRTEQRDSAMYRCASSLGGSGTGELFFGEGSRLTVL.

Only a few counts were recorded for this clonotype. The chain couples TRBV19 to TRBJ1-1; D is undetermined. Trimming left V 3 bases short and J 3 bases short, with 8 bases between. The V gene's germline CDR1 is LNHDA and CDR2 SQIVND (reference sequence). This CDR3 comprises 13 residues. The CDR3 is CASSISVDTEAFF. CDR3 coding DNA: TGTGCCAGTAGTATTAGCGTGGACACTGAAGCTTTCTTT.

This clonotype was detected ten times or more. J is TRBJ2-3 and V is TRBV6-1; D gene ambiguous. This CDR3 contains 15 residues. CDR1 and CDR2 (germline): MNHNS, SASEGT. V dropped 2 bases and J dropped 0 bases, with 9 bases sitting between them. The CDR3 reads CASSENRHSTDTQYF. The CDR3, as DNA: TGTGCCAGCAGTGAAAATAGGCATAGCACAGATACGCAGTATTTT.

Ten or more counts support this clonotype. The chain carries TRBV6-6 and TRBJ1-4; TRBD1 matches at 7 bases. The V and J ends lost 6 bases and 7 bases, in that order; junction bases with no gene match: 8. Germline CDR1 MNHNY, CDR2 SVGAGI (reference sequence). CDR3 length: 14 residues. Here the CDR3 DNA reads TGTGCCAGCAGAACGGGACAGAGAGCTGAAAAACTGTTTTTT. Protein product: CASRTGQRAEKLFF.

This clonotype was observed at least ten times. The chain is built from TRBV4-2 and TRBJ2-1, with D unresolved. Looked up from germline, CDR1 is LGHNA and CDR2 is YNFKEQ. V lost 4 bases to trimming and J lost 4 bases, with 14 bases between them. The CDR3 has 15 residues. The CDR3 is CASSRVSQDYNEQFF. The CDR3 bases are TGTGCCAGCAGCCGGGTCAGTCAGGATTACAATGAGCAGTTCTTC.

The chain links TRBV18 to TRBJ2-1; D gene ambiguous. V was clipped by 0 bases and J by 2 bases, with 14 bases between them. Germline CDR1 KGHSH, CDR2 LQKENI. The CDR3 has 17 residues. CDR3 sequence: CASSPPAGLRTYNEQFF. CDR3 nucleotides: TGTGCCAGCTCACCACCGGCCGGCCTCCGAACCTACAATGAGCAGTTCTTC.

The sample holds many counts of this clonotype. CDR3: CASSSTDRGRTEAFF. Written as DNA, the CDR3 is TGTGCCAGCAGTTCAACGGACAGGGGGCGGACTGAAGCTTTCTTT. The gene calls are TRBV6-2 or TRBV6-3 and TRBJ1-1; TRBD1 matches at 11 bases. The length of the CDR3 is 15 residues. Losses at the gene ends were 4 bases for V and 5 bases for J; bases not matched to a gene: 6. Germline CDR1 and CDR2: MNHEY and SVGEGT.

This clonotype was found many times. This chain joins TRBV20-1 and TRBJ2-3; 10 bases agree with TRBD2. CDR3 length: 15 residues. Germline V lookup: CDR1 DFQATT, CDR2 SNEGSKA (reference sequence). V lost 4 bases, J lost 0 bases, and 4 bases stayed unmatched. CDR3 in amino acids: CSATGLAESTDTQYF. The CDR3 DNA reads as TGCAGTGCTACCGGACTAGCGGAGAGCACAGATACGCAGTATTTT.

The rearrangement uses TRBV28 and TRBJ1-1; 8 positions match TRBD1. This CDR3 comprises 15 residues. Trimming took 8 bases from V and 0 from J; bases not matched to a gene: 8. Germline V CDR1 and CDR2: MDHEN, SYDVKM. The CDR3 nucleotides read TGTGCCAGCCTTGAGACAGGGGCCCTGAACACTGAAGCTTTCTTT. Amino acids: CASLETGALNTEAFF.

This chain connects TRBV2 to TRBJ1-5, with 7 bases aligning to TRBD1. The CDR3 is 13 amino acids. Germline trimming cut 6 bases from V and 4 bases from J; bases unmatched to any gene: 3. Germline V gene data show CDR1 as SNHLY and CDR2 as FYNNEI. The CDR3 is CASRQGLNQPQHF. In nucleotides, the CDR3 is TGTGCCAGCAGACAGGGGCTGAATCAGCCCCAGCATTTT.

This clonotype showed up many times. The CDR3, as DNA: TGTGCCAGCAGTTTGAGGGGTAGGGGCTACGAGCAGTACTTC. Translated, it gives CASSLRGRGYEQYF. V gene TRBV28 combines with J gene TRBJ2-7; D is perhaps TRBD1 or TRBD2 (5 bases each). This CDR3 region has 14 residues. Germline values: CDR1 MDHEN, CDR2 SYDVKM. Deletions cut 3 bases from V and 3 bases from J, with 12 bases between.

This clonotype appeared many times. V is TRBV11-2 and J is TRBJ2-4; 7 nucleotides line up with TRBD1. The CDR3 sequence is 15 residues long. V gave up 5 bases and J gave up 6 bases; unmatched junction bases: 10. Germline-derived CDR1 and CDR2 are SGHAT and FQNNGV. The chain's CDR3 is CASSLTGAGGNIQYF. The DNA for the CDR3 is TGTGCCAGCAGCCTAACCGGGGCAGGGGGAAACATTCAGTACTTC.

Many counts were recorded for this clonotype. The DNA for the CDR3 is TGTGCCAGCAGCGTCGGGACGGATAATAATTCACCCCTCCACTTT. Encoded protein: CASSVGTDNNSPLHF. J is TRBJ1-6 and V is TRBV7-9; D is perhaps TRBD1 (5 bases). This CDR3 comprises 15 residues. Trimming pared 5 bases from V and 5 bases from J, leaving 13 bases between. The germline V gene encodes CDR1 SEHNR and CDR2 FQNEAQ (reference sequence).

The sample holds a few counts of this clonotype. V and J are TRBV4-3 and TRBJ2-3; 12 nucleotides agree with TRBD2. The CDR3 loop spans 18 amino acids. Germline-derived CDR1 and CDR2 are LGHNA and YSLEER. With 0 bases clipped from V and 1 base from J, the junction kept 5 bases outside the gene matches. The CDR3 DNA reads as TGCGCCAGCAGCCAAGATCTGACTAGCGGGGGTGGCACAGATACGCAGTATTTT. It encodes CASSQDLTSGGGTDTQYF.

Only a few counts were recorded for this clonotype. J is TRBJ1-2 and V is TRBV5-1; D gene uncertain. V lost 0 bases and J lost 8, with 17 bases in between. This CDR3 is built from 15 residues. The germline CDR1 and CDR2 sequences are SGHRS and YFSETQ. CDR3 in DNA: TGCGCCAGCAGCTTGGCCGACACTCGAGTAGGAGGCTACACCTTC. Translation: CASSLADTRVGGYTF.

V and J are TRBV2 and TRBJ1-1; 7 positions match TRBD1. Germline loops: CDR1 SNHLY, CDR2 FYNNEI. V was clipped by 5 bases and J by 2 bases; unmatched bases: 8. This CDR3 has 15 residues. CDR3 bases: TGTGCCAGCAGTCTGGCAGGGGGAGGCAACACTGAAGCTTTCTTT. Residues: CASSLAGGGNTEAFF.

This sequence joins TRBV5-1 and TRBJ2-2, with TRBD2 matching 8 bases. Germline V gene data show CDR1 as SGHRS and CDR2 as YFSETQ. CDR3 length: 15 amino acids. V shed 1 base, J shed 7 bases, and the junction held 6 bases outside the gene matches. The CDR3 sequence: CASSLPGGASGELFF. The CDR3 nucleotides read TGCGCCAGCAGCTTGCCCGGGGGGGCCAGCGGGGAGCTGTTTTTT.

This clonotype came up many times. J is TRBJ2-3 and V is TRBV3-1; TRBD1 aligns across 9 bases. CDR1 is LGHDT, CDR2 YNNKEL, per germline (reference sequence). The CDR3 sequence is 15 residues long. J gave up 2 bases and V 5 bases, and 5 bases lay outside the gene matches. The CDR3 DNA is TGTGCCAGCAGCGCCGGGACAGGGTACACAGATACGCAGTATTTT. This gives the protein CASSAGTGYTDTQYF.

This clonotype came up many times. The rearrangement links TRBV6-5 to TRBJ2-5; tentative D call: TRBD1 (5 bases). Per germline, CDR1 MNHEY and CDR2 SVGAGI. The CDR3 extends over 12 amino acids. V dropped 7 bases and J dropped 2 bases, with 8 bases sitting between them. In DNA form, the CDR3 reads TGTGCCAGCAACAGGCCTCAAGAGACCCAGTACTTC. Its translation: CASNRPQETQYF.